This T cell receptor (beta chain) was identified during a study of T cells after posttransplantation cyclophosphamide. The protocol was immunoSEQ multiplex PCR, while the TCRdb copy is restricted to in-frame clones and leaves out a portion. The specimen has about 24,000 clones, none found just once. In its sample, this clone was seen many times. The antigen remains undetermined. On the day of bone marrow donation, the related graft donor provided peripheral blood. Study-wide points: TRB clonality was highly associated with recipient CMV seropositivity and reactivation. Later blood repertoires were often dominated by clones from the donor CD8+ memory compartment. Blood and skin or GI T cell repertoires showed limited TRB overlap.

The sequence came from a woman aged 55-75 years in good health, CMV-negative, and a related stem cell transplant donor. The material sequenced was PBMCs.

CDR3 sequence reads: CAISEGGGTSYEQYV. CDR3 in DNA: TGTGCCATCAGTGAGGGGGGAGGAACGTCCTACGAGCAGTACGTC. The rearrangement links TRBV10-3 to TRBJ2-7; possibly TRBD2 for D (6 bases). V was pared by 2 bases and J by 1 base, with 12 bases between. From germline, CDR1 is ENHRY and CDR2 SYGVKD. This CDR3 comprises 15 residues.